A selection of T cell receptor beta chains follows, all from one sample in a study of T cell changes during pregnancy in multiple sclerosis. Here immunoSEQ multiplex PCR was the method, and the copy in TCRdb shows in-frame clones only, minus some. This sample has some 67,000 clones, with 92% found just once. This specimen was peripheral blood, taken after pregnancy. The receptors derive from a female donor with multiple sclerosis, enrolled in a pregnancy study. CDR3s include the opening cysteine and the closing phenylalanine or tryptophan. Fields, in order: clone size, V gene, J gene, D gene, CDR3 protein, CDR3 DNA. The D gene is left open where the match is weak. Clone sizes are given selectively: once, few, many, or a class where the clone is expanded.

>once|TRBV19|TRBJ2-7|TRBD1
CASSVRQGPYEQYF
TGTGCCAGTAGTGTCCGACAGGGGCCCTACGAGCAGTACTTC
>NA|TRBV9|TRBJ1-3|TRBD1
CASSVGDGTAGNTIYF
TGTGCCAGCAGCGTAGGCGACGGGACAGCTGGAAACACCATATATTTT
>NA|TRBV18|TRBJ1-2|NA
CASSEGAGYGYTF
TGTGCCAGCTCAGAAGGAGCGGGCTATGGCTACACCTTC
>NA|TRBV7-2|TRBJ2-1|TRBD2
CASSLLLADYNEQFF
TGTGCCAGCAGCTTACTCCTAGCGGACTACAATGAGCAGTTCTTC
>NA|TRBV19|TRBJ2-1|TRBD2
CASSRLAGIRDEQFF
TGTGCCAGTAGCAGACTAGCGGGCATTAGGGATGAGCAGTTCTTC
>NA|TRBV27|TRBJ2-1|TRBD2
CASSLKGGLDWNEQFF
TGTGCCAGCAGCCTAAAGGGGGGACTAGACTGGAATGAGCAGTTCTTC
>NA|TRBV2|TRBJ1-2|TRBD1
CASSLTGANYGYTF
TGTGCCAGCTCTCTGACAGGGGCTAACTATGGCTACACCTTC
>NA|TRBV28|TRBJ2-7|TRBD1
CASSPVDRGPYEQYF
TGTGCCAGCAGTCCGGTGGACAGGGGACCTTACGAGCAGTACTTC
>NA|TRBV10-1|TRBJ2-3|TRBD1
CASSMTGGTDTQYF
TGCGCCAGCAGTATGACAGGGGGCACAGATACGCAGTATTTT
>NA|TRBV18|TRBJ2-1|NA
CASSPTGVYNEQFF
TGTGCCAGCTCACCTACAGGAGTTTACAATGAGCAGTTCTTC
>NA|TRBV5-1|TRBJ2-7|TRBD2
CAARGVTYEQYF
TGCGCCGCCCGGGGGGTTACCTACGAGCAGTACTTC
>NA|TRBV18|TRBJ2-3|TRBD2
CASSPNSGSADTQYF
TGTGCCAGCTCACCTAATAGCGGGAGCGCAGATACGCAGTATTTT
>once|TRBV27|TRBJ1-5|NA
CASSSHRGQPQHF
TGTGCCAGCAGTTCACACCGAGGTCAGCCCCAGCATTTT
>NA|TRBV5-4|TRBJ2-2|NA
CASSPQTGELFF
TGTGCCAGCAGCCCCCAAACCGGGGAGCTGTTTTTT
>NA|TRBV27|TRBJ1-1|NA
CASSLIPGSEAFF
TGTGCCAGCAGTTTAATTCCAGGCTCTGAAGCTTTCTTT
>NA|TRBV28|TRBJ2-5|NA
CASTPGDIQETQYF
TGTGCCAGCACGCCCGGGGACATCCAAGAGACCCAGTACTTC
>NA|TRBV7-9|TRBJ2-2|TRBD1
CASSARGQGIYDTGELFF
TGTGCCAGCAGTGCCCGGGGACAGGGGATTTACGACACCGGGGAGCTGTTTTTT
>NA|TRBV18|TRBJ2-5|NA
CASSPPNQETQYF
TGTGCCAGCTCACCACCTAACCAAGAGACCCAGTACTTC
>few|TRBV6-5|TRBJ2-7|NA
CASSYSTQGNEQYF
TGTGCCAGCAGTTACTCGACCCAGGGGAACGAGCAGTACTTC
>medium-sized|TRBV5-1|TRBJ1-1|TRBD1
CASFTGTGGMNTEAFF
TGCGCCAGTTTTACCGGGACAGGGGGCATGAACACTGAAGCTTTCTTT
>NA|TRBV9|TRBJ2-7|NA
CASSDPGSLGEQYF
TGTGCCAGCAGCGACCCCGGGAGTCTCGGCGAGCAGTACTTC
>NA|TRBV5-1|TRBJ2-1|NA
CASSLGSTDNEQFF
TGCGCCAGCAGCTTGGGTAGTACCGACAATGAGCAGTTCTTC
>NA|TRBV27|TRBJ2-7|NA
CASSSRTGRAYEQYF
TGTGCCAGCAGTTCCCGGACAGGGAGGGCCTACGAGCAGTACTTC
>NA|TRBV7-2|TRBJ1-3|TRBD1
CASSSDRVYSGNTIYF
TGTGCCAGCAGCTCTGACAGGGTATACAGTGGAAACACCATATATTTT
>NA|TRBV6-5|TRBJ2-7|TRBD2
CASSIGTSGTYEQYF
TGTGCCAGCAGTATTGGGACTAGCGGGACCTACGAGCAGTACTTC
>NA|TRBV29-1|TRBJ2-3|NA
CSVSTGTNTQYF
TGCAGCGTCTCAACAGGGACGAATACGCAGTATTTT
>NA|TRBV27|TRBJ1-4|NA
CASSPFPGNEKLFF
TGTGCCAGCAGTCCTTTCCCAGGAAATGAAAAACTGTTTTTT
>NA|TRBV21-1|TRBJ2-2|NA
CASSKGEGRDTGELFF
TGTGCCAGCAGCAAAGGGGAGGGGCGAGACACCGGGGAGCTGTTTTTT
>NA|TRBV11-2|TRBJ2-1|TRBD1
CASSLDRVGHEQFF
TGTGCCAGCAGCTTGGACAGGGTCGGCCATGAGCAGTTCTTC
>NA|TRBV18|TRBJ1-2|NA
CASSDPFRGYYGYTF
TGTGCCAGCTCGGACCCATTCAGGGGCTACTATGGCTACACCTTC
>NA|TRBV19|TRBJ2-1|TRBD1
CASSIHKGQGARNEQFF
TGTGCCAGTAGTATACATAAAGGACAGGGGGCTAGGAATGAGCAGTTCTTC
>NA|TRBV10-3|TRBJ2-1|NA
CAISESPAYNEQFF
TGTGCCATCAGTGAGTCTCCAGCCTACAATGAGCAGTTCTTC
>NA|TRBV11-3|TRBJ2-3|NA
CASSLDGGRTDTQYF
TGTGCCAGCAGCTTAGATGGAGGCAGAACAGATACGCAGTATTTT
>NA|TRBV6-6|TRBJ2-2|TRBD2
CASSLREASSGELFF
TGTGCCAGCAGTTTGCGGGAGGCCTCCTCCGGGGAGCTGTTTTTT
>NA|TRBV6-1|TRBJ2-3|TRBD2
CASSALAGGRTDTQYF
TGTGCCAGCAGTGCTCTAGCGGGAGGTAGGACAGATACGCAGTATTTT
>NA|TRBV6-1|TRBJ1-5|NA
CASSVDRSNQPQHF
TGTGCCAGCAGCGTGGACAGAAGCAATCAGCCCCAGCATTTT
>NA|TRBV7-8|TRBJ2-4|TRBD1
CASSTRQGAQNIQYF
TGTGCCAGCAGCACCCGACAGGGAGCCCAAAACATTCAGTACTTC
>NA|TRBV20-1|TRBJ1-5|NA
CSAREGGAQHF
TGCAGTGCTAGAGAGGGGGGGGCCCAGCATTTT
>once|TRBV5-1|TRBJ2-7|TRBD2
CASSFGGSSYEQYF
TGCGCCAGCAGCTTCGGCGGGAGCTCCTACGAGCAGTACTTC
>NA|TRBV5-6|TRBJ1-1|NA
CASSPTLVNTEAFF
TGTGCCAGCAGCCCCACTCTAGTAAACACTGAAGCTTTCTTT
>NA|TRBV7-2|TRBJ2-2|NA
CASSLYNRQNTGELFF
TGTGCCAGCAGCTTATACAACAGGCAGAACACCGGGGAGCTGTTTTTT
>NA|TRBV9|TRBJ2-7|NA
CASSSGSYEQYF
TGTGCCAGCAGCTCAGGTTCCTACGAGCAGTACTTC
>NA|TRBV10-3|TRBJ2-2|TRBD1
CAIRTGGTGELFF
TGTGCCATCAGGACAGGGGGGACCGGGGAGCTGTTTTTT
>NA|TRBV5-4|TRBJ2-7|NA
CASSLAGSDYEQYF
TGTGCCAGCAGCTTGGCCGGGAGCGACTACGAGCAGTACTTC
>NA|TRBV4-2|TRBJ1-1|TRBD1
CASSPRTRGVNTEAFF
TGTGCCAGCAGCCCCCGGACCAGGGGGGTGAACACTGAAGCTTTCTTT
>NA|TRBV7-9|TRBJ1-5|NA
CASSLGGQSLYSNQPQHF
TGTGCCAGCAGCTTAGGCGGACAGAGTCTTTATAGCAATCAGCCCCAGCATTTT
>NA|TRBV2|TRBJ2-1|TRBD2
CASSEVGLAGVKQFF
TGTGCCAGCAGTGAAGTGGGACTAGCGGGAGTAAAGCAGTTCTTC
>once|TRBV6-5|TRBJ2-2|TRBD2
CASSYGREWGGELFF
TGTGCCAGCAGTTACGGGCGGGAGTGGGGCGGGGAGCTGTTTTTT
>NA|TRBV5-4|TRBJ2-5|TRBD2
CASSLKAGGGRETQYF
TGTGCCAGCAGCTTGAAAGCGGGAGGGGGGAGAGAGACCCAGTACTTC